The 32 T cell receptor beta chains below were found in one sample sequenced in a study of T cell responses to AZD1222 COVID-19 vaccine. Assay used: immunoSEQ multiplex PCR; TCRdb lists only in-frame clones, some missing. The table has under 150,000 clones, 85% to 95% seen once. The source was peripheral blood, collected on day 0 of AZD1222 vaccination. The source is an adult in good health.

This clone came up once. V is TRBV7-9 and J is TRBJ2-1; the D is unclear. The ends were cut back, 0 bases at V and 7 bases at J, with 7 bases in the middle. From germline, CDR1 is SEHNR and CDR2 FQNEAQ (reference sequence). The CDR3 length is 13 residues. The CDR3 loop reads CASSLANGNEQFF. The CDR3 DNA is TGTGCCAGCAGCTTAGCGAACGGAAATGAGCAGTTCTTC.

In nucleotides, the CDR3 is TGTGCCAGCGGGACTAGCGGGAGGCCATCCTACGAGCAGTACTTC. Protein sequence: CASGTSGRPSYEQYF. The V call is TRBV6-5, the J call TRBJ2-7; 15 bases match TRBD2. This CDR3 comprises 15 residues. V dropped 8 bases and J dropped 1; count of bases not matched to a gene: 3. Germline V gene sequence: CDR1 MNHEY, CDR2 SVGAGI.

This clone occurred once. The CDR3 here is CASSPPGSDTQYF. CDR3 bases: TGTGCCAGCAGCCCTCCAGGGTCAGATACGCAGTATTTT. The chain couples TRBV5-4 to TRBJ2-3, with D perhaps matching TRBD1 (5 bases). CDR3 length: 13 amino acids. Trimming removed 4 bases at V and 4 bases at J, with 10 bases between. Germline CDR1 SGHNT, CDR2 YYREEE (reference sequence).

The chain recombines TRBV29-1 with TRBJ2-5; 8 bases align to TRBD2. Germline V lookup: CDR1 SQVTM, CDR2 ANQGSEA. The V segment lost 7 bases and the J segment 5 bases; nucleotides outside the gene matches: 9. This CDR3 comprises 13 residues. CDR3 region: CSGTLAGSETQYF. The CDR3 DNA reads TGCAGCGGGACATTAGCGGGAAGTGAGACCCAGTACTTC.

In regard to this clone: At the DNA level, this CDR3 is encoded by other sequences in the same sample as well. The V call is TRBV4-1, the J call TRBJ1-1; D not certain. The V gene's germline CDR1 is MGHRA and CDR2 YSYEKL. The germline V and J ends were trimmed by 2 bases and 1 base, with 5 bases remaining between them. The CDR3 is made up of 13 amino acids. Here the CDR3 reads CASSQPGNTEAFF. CDR3 in DNA: TGCGCCAGCAGCCAACCAGGGAACACTGAAGCTTTCTTT.

This clone was seen a single time. V gene TRBV25-1 combines with J gene TRBJ2-6; the D gene is possibly TRBD1 (6 bases). Per the germline V gene, CDR1 is MGHDK and CDR2 is SYGVNS. V dropped 1 base and J dropped 2 bases, with 9 bases sitting between them. The CDR3 length is 16 residues. CDR3 loop: CASSEFQGTGANVLTF. The CDR3 DNA reads as TGTGCCAGCAGTGAATTTCAGGGGACTGGGGCCAACGTCCTGACTTTC.

The CDR3 DNA sequence: TGTGCCAGCAGCTTCGCCGGCCAAGAGACCCAGTACTTC. Amino acid sequence: CASSFAGQETQYF. The V gene is TRBV11-2, the J gene TRBJ2-5; D not certain. V was cut by 3 bases and J by 1 base, with 6 bases left in between. The CDR3 length is 13 residues. Germline CDR1 reads SGHAT; CDR2 reads FQNNGV.

The chain couples TRBV5-1 to TRBJ2-3, with D maybe TRBD1 (5 bases). Germline V gives CDR1 SGHRS, CDR2 YFSETQ. With 7 bases removed from V and 0 bases from J, the gap between germline ends came to 15 bases. This CDR3 is built from 15 residues. CDR3 in amino acids: CASADTPSSTDTQYF. The CDR3 nucleotides are TGCGCCAGCGCGGACACACCGTCTAGCACAGATACGCAGTATTTT.

V usage is TRBV7-9 and J usage is TRBJ1-2; D is undetermined. Trimming left V 5 bases short and J 3 bases short, with 10 bases between. CDR1 SEHNR and CDR2 FQNEAQ come from the germline V gene (reference sequence). The CDR3 length is 13 residues. CDR3 nucleotides: TGTGCCAGCAGCCAAGAGGTAGACTATGGCTACACCTTC. Protein: CASSQEVDYGYTF.

The chain combines TRBV11-2 with TRBJ1-6; D is undetermined. V dropped 1 base and J dropped 7 bases, with 8 bases sitting between them. Germline-derived CDR1 and CDR2 are SGHAT and FQNNGV. The CDR3 runs 14 residues. The CDR3 DNA reads TGTGCCAGCAGCTTAGGACTTTCGAATTCACCCCTCCACTTT. The encoded protein is CASSLGLSNSPLHF.

Notes on this clone: This sample includes further DNA sequences coding for the same CDR3. V is TRBV10-3 and J is TRBJ2-7; D remains unclear. This CDR3 spans 11 amino acids. Germline CDR1 and CDR2: ENHRY and SYGVKD. The V end was cut by 3 bases, the J end by 7 bases, with 7 bases between. The CDR3 region is CAISENYEQYF. In nucleotides, the CDR3 is TGTGCCATCAGTGAAAACTATGAGCAGTACTTC.

The rearrangement joins TRBV19 to TRBJ1-5, with a possible D match to TRBD1 (5 bases). The V gene's germline CDR1 is LNHDA and CDR2 SQIVND (reference sequence). The CDR3 is made up of 13 amino acids. Trimming cost V 2 bases and J 6 bases, with 8 bases left between them. The CDR3 DNA reads TGTGCCAGTAGTATATCGGGGCCTCAGCCCCAGCATTTT. Translation gives CASSISGPQPQHF.

J is TRBJ2-5 and V is TRBV3-1 (or the pseudogene TRBV3-2), with 12 positions matching TRBD2. The V segment lost 0 bases and the J segment 3 bases; nucleotides outside the gene matches: 5. This CDR3 contains 17 residues. Germline assignment: CDR1 LGHDT and CDR2 YNNKEL (reference sequence). The CDR3 region is CASSQDQLAGGKETQYF. DNA of the CDR3: TGTGCCAGCAGCCAAGATCAGCTAGCGGGGGGGAAAGAGACCCAGTACTTC.

The chain links TRBV27 to TRBJ2-1; D possibly corresponds to TRBD2 (7 bases). V gave up 1 base and J gave up 1 base, with 17 bases separating them. The CDR3 has 18 amino acids. Per germline, CDR1 MNHEY and CDR2 SMNVEV (reference sequence). The CDR3 nucleotides read TGTGCCAGCAGTTTATTTGGGGGGGCGGGCGGTTCCTACAATGAGCAGTTCTTC. Amino acids: CASSLFGGAGGSYNEQFF.

The chain has TRBV5-1 and TRBJ1-3, with no clear D. This CDR3 comprises 14 residues. Trimming took off 0 bases at V and 3 bases at J, with 7 bases between the two ends. Germline values: CDR1 SGHRS, CDR2 YFSETQ. The CDR3 here is CASSLGGDGNTIYF. The CDR3 nucleotides are TGCGCCAGCAGCTTGGGGGGTGATGGAAACACCATATATTTT.

The chain couples TRBV11-2 to TRBJ2-5; TRBD1 agrees at 7 bases. CDR3 length: 14 amino acids. V was clipped by 4 bases and J by 3 bases; unmatched bases: 5. Germline CDR1 and CDR2: SGHAT and FQNNGV. CDR3 amino acids: CASSSSGTEETQYF. In DNA, the CDR3 is TGTGCCAGCAGCTCCTCCGGGACAGAAGAGACCCAGTACTTC.

J is TRBJ2-7 and V is TRBV4-2, with 11 bases identical to TRBD2. This CDR3 spans 15 amino acids. Germline values: CDR1 LGHNA, CDR2 YNFKEQ. The junction had 5 bases not matched to a gene; V was cut back by 4 bases and J by 3 bases. CDR3 sequence reads: CASSLGLAANYEQYF. In DNA form, the CDR3 reads TGTGCCAGCAGCCTGGGACTAGCGGCGAACTACGAGCAGTACTTC.

This sequence joins TRBV5-1 and TRBJ2-1; D is ambiguous. CDR3 length: 14 amino acids. Per the germline V gene, CDR1 is SGHRS and CDR2 is YFSETQ. V lost 1 base to trimming and J lost 0 bases, with 5 bases between them. This CDR3 reads CASSLRPSYNEQFF. The CDR3 DNA is TGCGCCAGCAGCTTGAGGCCCTCCTACAATGAGCAGTTCTTC.

This chain links TRBV27 with TRBJ2-7; no clear D. Between the trimmed V and J ends, which lost 2 bases and 4 bases, there was a span of 12 bases. Per germline, CDR1 MNHEY and CDR2 SMNVEV (reference sequence). The length of the CDR3 is 14 residues. CDR3 protein: CASSLARLGYEQYF. Written as DNA, the CDR3 is TGTGCCAGCAGTTTAGCTCGGTTAGGTTACGAGCAGTACTTC.

This clone was seen just once. The gene calls are TRBV29-1 and TRBJ2-1; maybe TRBD1 (6 bases). CDR1 is SQVTM, CDR2 ANQGSEA, per germline. The V and J ends lost 5 bases and 10 bases respectively, with 12 bases between them. This CDR3 region has 11 residues. The DNA of the CDR3 is TGCAGCGTTCACAGGGCAGGAGAGCAGTTCTTC. Translated, it gives CSVHRAGEQFF.

V usage is TRBV10-3 and J usage is TRBJ2-3; D gene unclear. CDR1 ENHRY and CDR2 SYGVKD come from the germline V gene. The CDR3 consists of 13 residues. The ends were cut back, 5 bases at V and 6 bases at J, with 12 bases in the middle. The CDR3 sequence: CAISLSQGDTQYF. In DNA form, the CDR3 reads TGTGCCATCAGTTTATCCCAAGGGGATACGCAGTATTTT.

The chain has TRBV29-1 and TRBJ2-4; 16 bases align to TRBD2. Trimming took 6 bases from V and 11 from J; bases not matched to a gene: 1. This CDR3 has 12 residues. Germline V gene sequence: CDR1 SQVTM, CDR2 ANQGSEA. The CDR3: CSVGLAGGVQYF. The CDR3 DNA sequence: TGCAGCGTGGGACTAGCGGGAGGGGTTCAGTACTTC.

This chain connects TRBV2 to TRBJ2-2, with D possibly being TRBD2 (5 bases). V was cut by 7 bases and J by 7 bases, with 16 bases left in between. The CDR3 has 14 amino acids. Looked up from germline, CDR1 is SNHLY and CDR2 is FYNNEI. The CDR3: CASNLIGIGGELFF. CDR3 bases: TGTGCCAGCAATCTTATCGGGATCGGCGGGGAGCTGTTTTTT.

The chain joins TRBV5-6 to TRBJ1-1; D uncertain. The CDR3 sequence is 15 residues long. V gave up 0 bases and J gave up 4 bases, with 13 bases separating them. Germline V gene sequence: CDR1 SGHDT, CDR2 YYEEEE. CDR3 protein: CASSLVGQPITEAFF. CDR3 coding DNA: TGTGCCAGCAGCTTGGTCGGGCAGCCGATCACTGAAGCTTTCTTT.

This clone has a single count. The rearrangement links TRBV19 to TRBJ2-1, with 9 bases matching TRBD1. Germline lookup yields CDR1 LNHDA and CDR2 SQIVND (reference sequence). V trimming: 5 bases; J trimming: 12 bases; junction bases outside the gene matches: 11. The CDR3 sequence is 14 residues long. The CDR3 spells CASSPRTGDHRQFF. CDR3 in DNA: TGTGCCAGTAGTCCCCGGACAGGGGACCACCGGCAGTTCTTC.

The chain links TRBV19 to TRBJ1-1; 7 bases are shared with TRBD1. After removal of 7 bases from V and 4 bases from J, the junction contained 15 bases not matched to a gene. From germline, CDR1 is LNHDA and CDR2 SQIVND (reference sequence). The CDR3 has 16 residues. The CDR3 sequence: CASTPPRGGGVTEAFF. In nucleotides, the CDR3 is TGTGCCAGTACACCTCCGCGGGGAGGGGGCGTCACTGAAGCTTTCTTT.

The V gene is TRBV2, the J gene TRBJ1-1; 7 bases agree with TRBD1. The V gene end was trimmed by 5 bases and the J gene end by 0 bases; junction bases not matched to a gene: 9. CDR1 and CDR2 from the germline V gene are SNHLY and FYNNEI. The CDR3 length is 16 residues. For the CDR3, the DNA is TGTGCCAGCAGTCTCCGACGACAGGGAATGAACACTGAAGCTTTCTTT. Protein product: CASSLRRQGMNTEAFF.

V gene TRBV2 combines with J gene TRBJ2-7, with 10 nucleotides matching TRBD2. This CDR3 comprises 17 residues. Germline CDR1 is SNHLY and CDR2 is FYNNEI. V gave up 5 bases and J gave up 1 base; unmatched junction bases: 11. The CDR3 DNA sequence: TGTGCCAGCAGTTTAAGTACTAGCGGGACTCATTCCTACGAGCAGTACTTC. Its translation: CASSLSTSGTHSYEQYF.

The chain couples TRBV7-9 to TRBJ1-1; D gene unclear. The CDR3 is 15 residues long. The ends were cut back, 3 bases at V and 4 bases at J, with 15 bases in the middle. Germline lookup yields CDR1 SEHNR and CDR2 FQNEAQ (reference sequence). CDR3 nucleotides: TGTGCCAGCAGCTTCATGGCGGTAGGGAGCACTGAAGCTTTCTTT. Protein: CASSFMAVGSTEAFF.

The DNA of the CDR3 is TGTGCCAGCAGCCCAAGCTGGATTTACGAGCAGTACTTC. It translates to CASSPSWIYEQYF. The chain uses TRBV7-9 and TRBJ2-7; D not certain. With 5 bases removed from V and 4 bases from J, the gap between germline ends came to 12 bases. Germline V gene sequence: CDR1 SEHNR, CDR2 FQNEAQ (reference sequence). The CDR3 length is 13 residues.

The V call is TRBV9, the J call TRBJ1-1; 10 bases line up with TRBD1. The V gene's germline CDR1 is SGDLS and CDR2 YYNGEE. The ends lost 4 bases at V and 10 bases at J; junction bases unmatched: 13. CDR3 length: 15 amino acids. The CDR3 is CASSSILDRGQRAFF. CDR3 DNA: TGTGCCAGCAGCTCAATCCTTGACAGGGGGCAGAGAGCTTTCTTT.

The chain is built from TRBV6-2 or TRBV6-3 and TRBJ1-2; D might be TRBD1 (5 bases). The germline CDR1 and CDR2 sequences are MNHEY and SVGEGT. Trimming cost V 6 bases and J 2 bases, with 13 bases left between them. This CDR3 has 14 amino acids. CDR3 in amino acids: CASSRDWGNYGYTF. The CDR3 DNA follows: TGTGCCAGCAGCCGAGACTGGGGCAACTATGGCTACACCTTC.